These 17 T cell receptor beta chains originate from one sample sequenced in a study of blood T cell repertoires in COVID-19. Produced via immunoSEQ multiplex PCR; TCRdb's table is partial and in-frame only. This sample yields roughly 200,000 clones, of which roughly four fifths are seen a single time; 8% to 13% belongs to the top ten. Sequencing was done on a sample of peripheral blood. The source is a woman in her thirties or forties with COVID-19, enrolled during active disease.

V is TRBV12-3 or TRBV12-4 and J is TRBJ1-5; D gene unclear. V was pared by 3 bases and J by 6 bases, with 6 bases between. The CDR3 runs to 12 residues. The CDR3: CASSFSGQPQHF. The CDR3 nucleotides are TGTGCCAGCAGTTTCTCCGGTCAGCCCCAGCATTTT.

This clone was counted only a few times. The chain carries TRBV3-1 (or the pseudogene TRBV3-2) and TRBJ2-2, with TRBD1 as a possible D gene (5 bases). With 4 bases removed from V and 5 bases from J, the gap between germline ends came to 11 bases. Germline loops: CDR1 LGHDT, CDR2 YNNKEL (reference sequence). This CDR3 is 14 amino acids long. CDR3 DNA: TGTGCCAGCAGCCGCTACCGACAGACCGGGGAGCTGTTTTTT. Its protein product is CASSRYRQTGELFF.

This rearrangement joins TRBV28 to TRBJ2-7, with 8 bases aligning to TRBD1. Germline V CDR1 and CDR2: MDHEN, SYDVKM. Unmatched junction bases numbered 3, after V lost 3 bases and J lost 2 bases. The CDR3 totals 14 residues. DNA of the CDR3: TGTGCCAGCAGTTTGACAGGGGCACCCTACGAGCAGTACTTC. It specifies CASSLTGAPYEQYF. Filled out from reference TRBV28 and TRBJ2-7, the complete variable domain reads DVKVTQSSRYLVKRTGEKVFLECVQDMDHENMFWYRQDPGLGLRLIYFSYDVKMKEKGDIPEGYSVSREKKERFSLILESASTNQTSMYLCASSLTGAPYEQYFGPGTRLTVT.

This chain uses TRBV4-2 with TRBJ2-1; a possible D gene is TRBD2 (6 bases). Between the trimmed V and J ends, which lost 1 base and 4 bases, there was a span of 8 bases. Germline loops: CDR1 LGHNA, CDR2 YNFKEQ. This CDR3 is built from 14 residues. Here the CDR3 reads CASSQGDFYNEQFF. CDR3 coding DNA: TGTGCCAGCAGCCAAGGGGACTTTTACAATGAGCAGTTCTTC.

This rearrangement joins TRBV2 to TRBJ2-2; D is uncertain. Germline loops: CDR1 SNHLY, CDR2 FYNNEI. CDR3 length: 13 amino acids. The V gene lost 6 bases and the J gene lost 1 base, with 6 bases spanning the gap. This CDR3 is CASRTENTGELFF. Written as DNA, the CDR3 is TGTGCCAGCAGAACAGAGAACACCGGGGAGCTGTTTTTT.

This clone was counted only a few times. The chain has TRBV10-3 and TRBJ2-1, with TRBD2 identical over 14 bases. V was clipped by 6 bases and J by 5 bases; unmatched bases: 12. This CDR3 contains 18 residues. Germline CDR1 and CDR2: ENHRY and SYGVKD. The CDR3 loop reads CAIRGGTSGGSADNEQFF. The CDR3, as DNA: TGTGCCATCAGAGGCGGGACTAGCGGGGGATCCGCGGACAATGAGCAGTTCTTC.

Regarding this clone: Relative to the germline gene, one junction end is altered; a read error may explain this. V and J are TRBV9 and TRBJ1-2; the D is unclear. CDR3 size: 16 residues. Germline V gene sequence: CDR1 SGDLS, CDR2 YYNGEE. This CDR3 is CVSSASPLFLNYGYTF. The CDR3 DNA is TGTGTCAGCAGCGCGAGTCCCCTTTTTCTTAACTATGGCTACACCTTC.

DNA for the CDR3: TGTGCCAGCAGTACACTCCGCGGAACAGATACGCAGTATTTT. It yields the protein CASSTLRGTDTQYF. The chain employs TRBV28 and TRBJ2-3; D gene ambiguous. In germline, CDR1 is MDHEN, CDR2 SYDVKM. This CDR3 contains 14 residues. Trimming took 5 bases from V and 3 from J, leaving 12 bases between them.

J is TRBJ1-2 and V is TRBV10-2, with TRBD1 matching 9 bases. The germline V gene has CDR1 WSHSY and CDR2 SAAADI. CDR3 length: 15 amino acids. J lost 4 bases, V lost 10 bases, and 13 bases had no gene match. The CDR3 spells CATEGGTGPSYGYTF. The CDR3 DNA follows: TGCGCCACCGAAGGGGGGACAGGGCCCAGCTATGGCTACACCTTC.

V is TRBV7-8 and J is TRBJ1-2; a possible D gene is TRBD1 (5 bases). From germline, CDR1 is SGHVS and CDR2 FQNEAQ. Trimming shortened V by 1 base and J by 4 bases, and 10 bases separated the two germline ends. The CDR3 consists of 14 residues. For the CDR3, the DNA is TGTGCCAGCAGCTTAGATACAGGATTCTATGGCTACACCTTC. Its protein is CASSLDTGFYGYTF.

CDR3 protein: CATSDPREREFLKNEQYF. Written as DNA, the CDR3 is TGTGCCACCAGTGATCCTCGGGAGCGGGAGTTTCTGAAGAACGAGCAGTACTTC. V and J are TRBV24-1 and TRBJ2-7; 8 bases map to TRBD2. This CDR3 has 18 residues. V trimming: 3 bases; J trimming: 5 bases; junction bases outside the gene matches: 17. Germline CDR1 KGHDR, CDR2 SFDVKD.

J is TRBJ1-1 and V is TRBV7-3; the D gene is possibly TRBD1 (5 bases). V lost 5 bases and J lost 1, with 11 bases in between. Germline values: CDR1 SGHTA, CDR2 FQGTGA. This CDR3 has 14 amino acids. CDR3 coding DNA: TGTGCCAGCAGCGCGGGACGGACGAACACTGAAGCTTTCTTT. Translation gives CASSAGRTNTEAFF.

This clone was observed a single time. Here the CDR3 reads CAIQTGSTDTQYF. The CDR3 DNA reads as TGTGCCATACAAACAGGGAGCACAGATACGCAGTATTTT. This rearrangement joins TRBV10-3 to TRBJ2-3; possibly TRBD1 for D (6 bases). Per the germline V gene, CDR1 is ENHRY and CDR2 is SYGVKD. Trimming took 9 bases from V and 0 from J, leaving 10 bases between them. The CDR3 is made up of 13 amino acids.

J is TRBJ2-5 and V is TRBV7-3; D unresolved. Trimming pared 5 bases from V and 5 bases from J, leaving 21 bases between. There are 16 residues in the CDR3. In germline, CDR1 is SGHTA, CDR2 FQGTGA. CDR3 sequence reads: CASSPTLTPTIETQYF. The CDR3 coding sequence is TGTGCCAGCAGCCCCACCCTGACACCAACGATCGAGACCCAGTACTTC.

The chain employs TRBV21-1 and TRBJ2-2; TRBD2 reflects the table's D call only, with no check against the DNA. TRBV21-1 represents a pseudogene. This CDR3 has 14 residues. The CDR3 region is CASSVAGLVGELFF. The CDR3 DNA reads TGTGCCAGCAGCGTAGCGGGGTTAGTCGGGGAGCTGTTTTTT.

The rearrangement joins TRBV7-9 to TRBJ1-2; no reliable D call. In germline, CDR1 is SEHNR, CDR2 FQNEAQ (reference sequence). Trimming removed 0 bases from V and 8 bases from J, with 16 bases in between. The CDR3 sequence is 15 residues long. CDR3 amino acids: CASSLALRGPSGYTF. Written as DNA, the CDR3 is TGTGCCAGCAGCTTAGCGCTCAGAGGTCCTTCGGGCTACACCTTC.

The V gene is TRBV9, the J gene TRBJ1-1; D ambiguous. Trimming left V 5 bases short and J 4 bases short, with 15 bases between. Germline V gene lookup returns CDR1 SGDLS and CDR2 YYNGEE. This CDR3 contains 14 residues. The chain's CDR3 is CASSAGEGGTEAFF. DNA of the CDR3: TGTGCCAGCAGTGCCGGGGAGGGAGGCACTGAAGCTTTCTTT.